Sequencing of this TCR beta chain was carried out in a study of blood T cell repertoires in COVID-19. Study-wide background: T cells, B-cell-depleted T cells, or PBMCs provided the cDNA or gDNA that served as material.

The germline gives CDR1 GTSNPN, CDR2 SVGIG (reference sequence). Trimming pared 0 bases from V and 1 base from J, leaving 13 bases between. The CDR3 has 15 amino acids. Original data processing: Reference gene primers were amplified, and this amplification served to estimate nucleated cell counts. Data came from immunoSEQ multiplex PCR; TCRdb stores just in-frame clones and leaves some out. Clone size and the V and J calls come from that table; the DNA yielded D and trimming. The repertoire holds 98,000 or so clones, about 89% seen once, with under 5.5% in the top ten. Sequenced: peripheral blood. This receptor was obtained from a man in his 60s with COVID-19, enrolled during active disease. The J gene is TRBJ2-7, the V gene TRBV30; the D gene is possibly TRBD1 (6 bases). CDR3 sequence (DNA): TGTGCCTGGAGTGTAACTGGGGGCTCATCCTACGAGCAGTACTTC. Residues: CAWSVTGGSSYEQYF. Based on the CDR3 plus reference TRBV30 and TRBJ2-7, the full variable domain is SQTIHQWPATLVQPVGSPLSLECTVEGTSNPNLYWYRQAAGRGLQLLFYSVGIGQISSEVPQNLSASRPQDRQFILSSKKLLLSDSGFYLCAWSVTGGSSYEQYFGPGTRLTVT.